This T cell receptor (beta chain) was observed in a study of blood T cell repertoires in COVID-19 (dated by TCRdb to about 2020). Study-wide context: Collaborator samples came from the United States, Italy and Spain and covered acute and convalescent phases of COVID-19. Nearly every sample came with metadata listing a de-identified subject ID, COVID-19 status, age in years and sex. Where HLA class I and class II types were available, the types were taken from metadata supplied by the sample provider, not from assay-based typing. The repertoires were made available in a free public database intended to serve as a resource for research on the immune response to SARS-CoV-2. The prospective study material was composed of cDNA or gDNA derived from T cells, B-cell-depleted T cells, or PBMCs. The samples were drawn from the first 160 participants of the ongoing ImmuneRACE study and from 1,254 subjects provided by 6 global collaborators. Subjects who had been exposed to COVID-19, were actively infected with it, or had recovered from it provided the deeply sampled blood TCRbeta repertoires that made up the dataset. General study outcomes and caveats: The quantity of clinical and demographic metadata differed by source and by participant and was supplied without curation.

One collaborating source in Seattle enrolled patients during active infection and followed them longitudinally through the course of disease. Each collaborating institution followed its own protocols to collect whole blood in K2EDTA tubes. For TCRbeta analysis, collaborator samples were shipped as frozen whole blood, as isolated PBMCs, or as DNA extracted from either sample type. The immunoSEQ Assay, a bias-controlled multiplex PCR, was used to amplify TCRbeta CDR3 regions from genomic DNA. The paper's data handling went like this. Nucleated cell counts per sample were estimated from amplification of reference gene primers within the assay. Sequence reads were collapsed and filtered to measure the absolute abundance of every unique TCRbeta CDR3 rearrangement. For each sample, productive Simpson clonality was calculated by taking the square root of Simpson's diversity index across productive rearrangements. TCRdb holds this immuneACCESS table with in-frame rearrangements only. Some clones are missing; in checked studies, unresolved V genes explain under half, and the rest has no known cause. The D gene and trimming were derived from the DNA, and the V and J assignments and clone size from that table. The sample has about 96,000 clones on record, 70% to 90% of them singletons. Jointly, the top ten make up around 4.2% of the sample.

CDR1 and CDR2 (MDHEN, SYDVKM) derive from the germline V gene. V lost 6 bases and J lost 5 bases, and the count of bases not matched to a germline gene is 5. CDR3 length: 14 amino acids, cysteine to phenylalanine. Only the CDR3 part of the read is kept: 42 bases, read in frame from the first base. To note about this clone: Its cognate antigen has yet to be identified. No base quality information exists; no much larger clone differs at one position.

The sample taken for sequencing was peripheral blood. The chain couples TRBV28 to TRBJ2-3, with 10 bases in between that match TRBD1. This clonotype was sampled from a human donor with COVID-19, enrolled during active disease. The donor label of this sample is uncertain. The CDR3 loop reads CASRMTGGRDTQYF. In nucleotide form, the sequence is TGTGCCAGCAGAATGACAGGGGGCAGAGATACGCAGTATTTT.